One and the same sample provided the 12 T cell receptor beta chains below, sequenced in a study of T cells in Graves' hyperthyroidism and ophthalmopathy. TCR beta CDR3 regions were amplified from RNA transcripts. The study used the HTBI primer set for a first-round RT-PCR of the TCR CDR3. TCRdb recomputed calls from the multiplex PCR reads with MiXCR, one row per CDR3 protein. The profile shows 530,000 or so distinct CDR3 sequences, 35% to 55% of them singletons. Sequenced: peripheral blood or thyroid tissue (not recorded which). These receptor sequences come from a woman aged 18-30 years with Graves' hyperthyroidism.

The gene calls are TRBV20-1 and TRBJ2-7, with a tentative D call TRBD1 (6 bases). The germline V gene encodes CDR1 DFQATT and CDR2 SNEGSKA (reference sequence). This CDR3 is 16 amino acids long. The V end was cut by 4 bases, the J end by 7 bases, with 26 bases between. The CDR3 loop is CSATNPQGHRYNEQYF. CDR3 coding DNA: TGCAGTGCTACTAACCCCCAGGGACACCGTTACAATGAGCAGTACTTC.

The gene calls are TRBV14 and TRBJ2-3; a possible D gene is TRBD1 (5 bases). CDR3 length equals 18 residues. The germline V and J ends were trimmed by 2 bases and 4 bases, with 22 bases remaining between them. From germline, CDR1 is SGHDN and CDR2 FVKESK. CDR3 DNA: TGTGCCAGCAGCCAACGAAACCTCCTACTTAGGGGTCCAGATACGCAGTATTTT. Residues: CASSQRNLLLRGPDTQYF.

This clonotype was picked up many times. The genes are TRBV20-1 and TRBJ1-5; 9 bases agree with TRBD1. The CDR3 loop spans 14 amino acids. CDR1 DFQATT and CDR2 SNEGSKA come from the germline V gene (reference sequence). The junction had 7 bases not matched to a gene; V was cut back by 4 bases and J by 6 bases. Here the CDR3 DNA reads TGCAGTGCTACCCCGGGACAGGGTTTTCAGCCCCAGCATTTT. It translates to CSATPGQGFQPQHF.

This clonotype has just one count. The J gene is TRBJ2-7, the V gene TRBV15; 14 bases are a match to TRBD2. The CDR3 runs 16 residues. V lost 0 bases, J lost 6 bases, and 4 bases stayed unmatched. Germline values: CDR1 LNHNV, CDR2 YYDKDF (reference sequence). As DNA, the CDR3 is TGTGCCACCAGCAGAGAACCGGGACTAGCGGGAGCCGAGCAGTACTTC. Amino acids: CATSREPGLAGAEQYF.

The gene calls are TRBV19 and TRBJ1-2; D remains ambiguous. The CDR3 runs 12 residues. Trimming shortened V by 4 bases and J by 6 bases, and 9 bases separated the two germline ends. In germline, CDR1 is LNHDA, CDR2 SQIVND (reference sequence). The CDR3 coding sequence is TGTGCCAGTAGTACTCCCCCCGATGGCTACACCTTC. It codes for CASSTPPDGYTF.

At least ten counts were recorded for this clonotype. The V call is TRBV2, the J call TRBJ1-3, with D hard to call. The length of the CDR3 is 14 residues. V was pared by 5 bases and J by 3 bases, with 11 bases between. Germline CDR1 is SNHLY and CDR2 is FYNNEI. The CDR3 DNA sequence: TGTGCCAGCAGTCCGGAGATAGGTGGAAACACCATATATTTT. This encodes CASSPEIGGNTIYF.

The chain employs TRBV7-2 and TRBJ2-3, with 8 positions matching TRBD2. Trimming at V came to 5 bases and at J to 8 bases, leaving 6 bases not matched to a gene. There are 13 residues in the CDR3. CDR1 SGHTA and CDR2 FQGNSA come from the germline V gene. CDR3 in amino acids: CASSPFSGTTQYF. The CDR3 DNA follows: TGTGCCAGCAGCCCTTTTAGCGGGACTACGCAGTATTTT.

This clonotype was counted ten times or more. The chain employs TRBV13 and TRBJ1-5; D gene unclear. V dropped 1 base and J dropped 4 bases, with 8 bases sitting between them. This CDR3 is 14 amino acids long. Germline-derived CDR1 and CDR2 are PRHDT and FYEKMQ (reference sequence). CDR3 nucleotide sequence: TGTGCCAGCAGCTTAGCCCGAAGTAATCAGCCCCAGCATTTT. Amino acid sequence: CASSLARSNQPQHF.

This clonotype has ten or more counts. V usage is TRBV3-1 and J usage is TRBJ2-7; D may be TRBD2 (6 bases). The germline CDR1 and CDR2 sequences are LGHDT and YNNKEL (reference sequence). V lost 0 bases to trimming and J lost 3 bases, with 12 bases between them. The CDR3 totals 15 residues. The CDR3 DNA reads TGTGCCAGCAGCCAAGAAGGTTGGAGGGTCTACGAGCAGTACTTC. Translating gives CASSQEGWRVYEQYF.

This clonotype was recorded many times. V usage is TRBV19 and J usage is TRBJ2-2; 9 nucleotides agree with TRBD1. CDR3 length equals 14 residues. V was pared by 7 bases and J by 4 bases, with 4 bases of the junction left unmatched. CDR1 and CDR2 (germline): LNHDA, SQIVND (reference sequence). The CDR3 loop reads CASIGTGFTGELFF. CDR3 nucleotide sequence: TGTGCCAGTATAGGGACAGGGTTCACCGGGGAGCTGTTTTTT.

Concerning this clonotype: This may be a read error, as it is one base from a much larger clone. The rearrangement links TRBV28 to TRBJ1-2, with a possible D match to TRBD1 (5 bases). The CDR3 runs 14 residues. V lost 6 bases to trimming and J lost 6 bases, with 17 bases between them. CDR1 and CDR2 from the germline V gene are MDHEN and SYDVKM. CDR3 sequence: CASRRGVTGDGYTF. The CDR3 bases are TGTGCCAGCAGGCGGGGGGTAACCGGGGATGGCTACACCTTC.

This clonotype was seen just once. The chain has TRBV15 and TRBJ2-5; D is tentatively TRBD1 or TRBD2 (6 bases each). V shed 1 base and J shed 5 bases, with 14 bases lying between them. Germline CDR1 is LNHNV and CDR2 is YYDKDF (reference sequence). The CDR3 contains 15 residues. CDR3 region: CATSRAIGGRETQYF. The CDR3 DNA is TGTGCCACCAGCAGAGCTATTGGGGGGCGCGAGACCCAGTACTTC.